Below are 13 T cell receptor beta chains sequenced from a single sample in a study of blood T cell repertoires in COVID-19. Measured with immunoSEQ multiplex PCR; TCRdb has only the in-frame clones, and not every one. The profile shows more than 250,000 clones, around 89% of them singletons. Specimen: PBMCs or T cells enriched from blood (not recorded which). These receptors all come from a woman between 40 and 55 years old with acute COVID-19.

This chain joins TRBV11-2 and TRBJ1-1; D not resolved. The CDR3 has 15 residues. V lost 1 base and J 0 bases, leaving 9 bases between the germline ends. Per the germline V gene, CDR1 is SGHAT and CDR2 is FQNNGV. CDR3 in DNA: TGTGCCAGCAGCTTAGGTTCCGGGATGAACACTGAAGCTTTCTTT. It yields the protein CASSLGSGMNTEAFF. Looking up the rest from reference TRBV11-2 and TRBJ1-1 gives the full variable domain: EAGVAQSPRYKIIEKRQSVAFWCNPISGHATLYWYQQILGQGPKLLIQFQNNGVVDDSQLPKDRFSAERLKGVDSTLKIQPAKLEDSAVYLCASSLGSGMNTEAFFGQGTRLTVV.

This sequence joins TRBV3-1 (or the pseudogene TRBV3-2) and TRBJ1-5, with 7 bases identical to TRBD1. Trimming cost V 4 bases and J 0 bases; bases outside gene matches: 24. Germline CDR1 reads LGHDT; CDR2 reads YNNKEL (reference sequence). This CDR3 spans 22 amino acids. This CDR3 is CASSRRGKTPGTDRFSNQPQHF. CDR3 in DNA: TGTGCCAGCAGCCGGAGGGGAAAGACTCCCGGGACAGACAGATTTAGCAATCAGCCCCAGCATTTT.

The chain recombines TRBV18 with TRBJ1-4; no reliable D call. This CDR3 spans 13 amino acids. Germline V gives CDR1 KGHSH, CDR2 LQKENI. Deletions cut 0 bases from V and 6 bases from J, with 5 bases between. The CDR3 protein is CASSPPSDEKLFF. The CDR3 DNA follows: TGTGCCAGCTCACCACCCTCAGATGAAAAACTGTTTTTT. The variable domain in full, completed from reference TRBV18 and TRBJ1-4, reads NAGVMQNPRHLVRRRGQEARLRCSPMKGHSHVYWYRQLPEEGLKFMVYLQKENIIDESGMPKERFSAEFPKEGPSILRIQQVVRGDSAAYFCASSPPSDEKLFFGSGTQLSVL.

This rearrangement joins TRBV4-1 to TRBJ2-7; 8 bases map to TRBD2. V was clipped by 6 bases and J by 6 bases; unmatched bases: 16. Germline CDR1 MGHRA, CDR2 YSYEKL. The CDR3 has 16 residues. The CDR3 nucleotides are TGCGCCAGCAGACATGACCTCTCGGCGGGAGGATCCGAGCAGTACTTC. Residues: CASRHDLSAGGSEQYF.

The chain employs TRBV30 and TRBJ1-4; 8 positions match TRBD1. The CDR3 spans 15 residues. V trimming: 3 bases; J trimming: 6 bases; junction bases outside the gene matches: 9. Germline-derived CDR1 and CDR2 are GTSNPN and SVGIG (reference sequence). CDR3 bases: TGTGCCTGGAGGCGACAGGGGCTGTCCGATGAAAAACTGTTTTTT. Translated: CAWRRQGLSDEKLFF. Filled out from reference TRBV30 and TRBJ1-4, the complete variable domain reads SQTIHQWPATLVQPVGSPLSLECTVEGTSNPNLYWYRQAAGRGLQLLFYSVGIGQISSEVPQNLSASRPQDRQFILSSKKLLLSDSGFYLCAWRRQGLSDEKLFFGSGTQLSVL.

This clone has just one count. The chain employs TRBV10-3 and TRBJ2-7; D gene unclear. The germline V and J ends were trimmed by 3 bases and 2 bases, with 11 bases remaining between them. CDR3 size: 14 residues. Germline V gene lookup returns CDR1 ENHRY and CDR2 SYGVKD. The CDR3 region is CAISDPGNPYEQYV. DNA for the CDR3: TGTGCCATCAGTGACCCAGGCAACCCCTACGAGCAGTACGTC.

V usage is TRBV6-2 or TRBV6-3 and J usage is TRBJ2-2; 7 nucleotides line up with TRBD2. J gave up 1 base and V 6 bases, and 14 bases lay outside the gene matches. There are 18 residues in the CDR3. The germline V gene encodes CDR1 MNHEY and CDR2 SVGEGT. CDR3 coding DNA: TGTGCCAGCAGCTCCCCCCGTAGCGGGTGGGGGAACACCGGGGAGCTGTTTTTT. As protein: CASSSPRSGWGNTGELFF.

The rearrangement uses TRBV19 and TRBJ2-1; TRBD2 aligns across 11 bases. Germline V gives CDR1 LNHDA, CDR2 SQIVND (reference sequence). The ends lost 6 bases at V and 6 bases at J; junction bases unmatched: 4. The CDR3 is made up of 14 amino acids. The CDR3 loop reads CASRTLAGANEQFF. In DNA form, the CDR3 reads TGTGCCAGTAGAACACTAGCGGGAGCCAATGAGCAGTTCTTC.

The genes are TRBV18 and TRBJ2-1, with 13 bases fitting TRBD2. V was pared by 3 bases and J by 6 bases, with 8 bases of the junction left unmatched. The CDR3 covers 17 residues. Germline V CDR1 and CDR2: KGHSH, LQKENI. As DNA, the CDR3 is TGTGCCAGCTCACCCTTCGGACTAGCGGGAGTGGCCAATGAGCAGTTCTTC. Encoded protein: CASSPFGLAGVANEQFF.

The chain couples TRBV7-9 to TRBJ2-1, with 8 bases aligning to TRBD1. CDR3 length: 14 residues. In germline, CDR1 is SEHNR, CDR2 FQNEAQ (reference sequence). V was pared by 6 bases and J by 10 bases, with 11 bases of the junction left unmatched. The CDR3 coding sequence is TGTGCCAGCAGACCGAGACAGGGGATAGAAGAGCAGTTCTTC. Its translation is CASRPRQGIEEQFF.

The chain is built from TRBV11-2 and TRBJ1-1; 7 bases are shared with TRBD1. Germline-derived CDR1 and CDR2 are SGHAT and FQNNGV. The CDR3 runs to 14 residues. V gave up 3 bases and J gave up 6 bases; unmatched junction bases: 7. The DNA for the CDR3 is TGTGCCAGCAGCTTTAACAGGGGAGAGGCTGAAGCTTTCTTT. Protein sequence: CASSFNRGEAEAFF.

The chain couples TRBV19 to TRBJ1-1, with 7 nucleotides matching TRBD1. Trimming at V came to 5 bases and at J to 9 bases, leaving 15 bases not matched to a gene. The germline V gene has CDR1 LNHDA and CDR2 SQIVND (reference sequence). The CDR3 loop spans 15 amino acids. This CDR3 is CASSPEDAGQNQAFF. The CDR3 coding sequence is TGTGCCAGTAGTCCCGAGGACGCGGGACAGAACCAAGCTTTCTTT.

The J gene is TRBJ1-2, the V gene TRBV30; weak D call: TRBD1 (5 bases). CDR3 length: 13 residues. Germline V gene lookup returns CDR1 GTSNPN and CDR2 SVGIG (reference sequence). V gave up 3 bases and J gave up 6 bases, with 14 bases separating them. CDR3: CAWSQTGGDGYTF. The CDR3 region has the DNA TGTGCCTGGAGCCAAACAGGCGGTGATGGCTACACCTTC. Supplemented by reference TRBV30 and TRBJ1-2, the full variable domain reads SQTIHQWPATLVQPVGSPLSLECTVEGTSNPNLYWYRQAAGRGLQLLFYSVGIGQISSEVPQNLSASRPQDRQFILSSKKLLLSDSGFYLCAWSQTGGDGYTFGSGTRLTVV.